This T cell receptor beta chain originates from a study of neurological immune-mediated disorders (dated by TCRdb to the late 2010s). Describing the broader study: Peripheral blood TCR-beta repertoires from HTLV-I-associated myelopathy (HAM/TSP) patients, multiple sclerosis patients and healthy controls were compared by UMI-based sequencing. Longitudinal HAM/TSP and healthy donors were sampled at 3 time-points each (about 3-40 month intervals). The approximately 100 TCR-beta libraries included longitudinal samples, technical triplicates and paired sorted CD4+ and CD8+ T-cell subsets alongside PBMC samples. The cohort included approximately 68 subjects: approximately 15 with HAM/TSP, about 34 with multiple sclerosis, and approximately 20 healthy controls. Overall study results and their limits: TCR clonal expansion was greatest in HAM/TSP patients and smallest in MS patients, who ranked below even healthy controls. No identical CDR3 amino acid sequences were shared among expanded clones across subjects, suggesting private TCR-beta repertoires in all groups.

The CDR3 spans 13 residues, from the cysteine through the phenylalanine. Here the CDR3 DNA is all that survives: 39 bases in frame from base 1. V loses 2 bases of germline sequence and J loses 5 bases, and the interval between the two ends is 9 bases. The germline V gene supplies CDR1 SGHRS and CDR2 YFSETQ. The intended sense of this specimen's time point label: longitudinal time-point 3. Libraries from unsorted PBMCs were made from 2 million PBMCs kept in RNAlater at -80 degrees C until RNA extraction. Peripheral blood underwent Ficoll-Hypaque density gradient centrifugation to isolate PBMCs, which were then cryopreserved in liquid nitrogen. This clonotype was seen at least ten times. Its antigen specificity is not known. No much larger clonotype is one base removed from it; base qualities were not supplied. cDNA synthesis used template-switch 5'RACE with a primer carrying a 10-nucleotide random unique molecular identifier tagging each TCR transcript. Over 170 million TCR-beta sequences, covering 15-18 subjects, were produced in each sequencing run. The RNeasy kit was used for extraction of total RNA. Using the KAPA Real-time Library Amplification kit, TCR-beta VDJ regions were amplified with primers for the TCR constant region and the 5'RACE anchor. A first PCR added sample indexes and Illumina adaptors, and a second PCR then raised library yield. The roughly 650 bp TCR product was size-selected on a 2% E-gel SizeSelection system after Ampure bead purification. Before pooling, library quality was assessed on a Bioanalyzer, concentration was determined with Qubit, and library quantification was performed with the Kapa Library Quantification kit. Libraries were sequenced paired-end 2 x 150 bp on an Illumina HiSeq 2500. To increase sequence diversity, roughly 24-32% phiX was spiked into each library pool. Under the source paper's analysis protocol: Quality-filtered reads were processed with the UMI-based MiGEC pipeline, and over 75% of raw TCR sequences were removed by the MiGEC pipeline during error correction. IMGT germline references were used for alignment of VDJ genes, and clonotypes were defined by a unique CDR3 amino acid sequence together with V-J genes. Clonal expansion, Shannon diversity and CDR3 relatedness were evaluated with VDJtools (CalcPairwiseDistances, ClusterSamples), while phylogenetic trees were built in CLCbio workbench. Expanded clones were defined as having at least 8 unique UMIs, based on coefficient-of-variation modelling across technical triplicates. TCRdb took the public reads, trimmed them with fastp at Q25, ran MiXCR for clone calling and kept in-frame beta chains. Each entry merges the rows of one CDR3 protein and shows their most common DNA and genes. Clone size and V and J calls follow TCRdb, not the original study. For this sample the table gives approximately 100,000 distinct CDR3 sequences, of which 10% to 11% were detected only once. About 3% of the sample lies in the top ten.

The chain is assembled from TRBV5-1 and TRBJ2-3, with TRBD2 tentatively as D gene (5 bases match). Input material: PBMCs. The source is a female donor with HTLV-1-associated myelopathy (HAM/TSP). The DNA sequence is TGCGCCAGCAGCTTCCCCGGGGAAGATACGCAGTATTTT. It codes for CASSFPGEDTQYF. Full variable domain (CDR3 extended with the reference TRBV5-1 and TRBJ2-3 proteins): KAGVTQTPRYLIKTRGQQVTLSCSPISGHRSVSWYQQTPGQGLQFLFEYFSETQRNKGNFPGRFSGRQFSNSRSEMNVSTLELGDSALYLCASSFPGEDTQYFGPGTRLTVL.